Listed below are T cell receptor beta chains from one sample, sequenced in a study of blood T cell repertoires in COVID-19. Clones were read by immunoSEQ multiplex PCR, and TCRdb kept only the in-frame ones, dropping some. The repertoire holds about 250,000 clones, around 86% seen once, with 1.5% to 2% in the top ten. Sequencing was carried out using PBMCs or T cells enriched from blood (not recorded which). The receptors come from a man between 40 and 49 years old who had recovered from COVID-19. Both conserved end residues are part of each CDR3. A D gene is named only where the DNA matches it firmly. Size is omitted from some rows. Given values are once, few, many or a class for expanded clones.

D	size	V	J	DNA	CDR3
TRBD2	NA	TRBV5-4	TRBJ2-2	TGTGCCAGCAGCTTGGGTTCTAGCGGGGGGTCCACCGGGGAGCTGTTTTTT	CASSLGSSGGSTGELFF
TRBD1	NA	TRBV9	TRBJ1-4	TGTGCCAGCAGCGTACAGGGGGCGGGGGAAAAACTGTTTTTT	CASSVQGAGEKLFF
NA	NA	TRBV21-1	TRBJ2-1	TGTGCCAGCAGCAACCACAGAGGAGGCGATGAGCAGTTCTTC	CASSNHRGGDEQFF
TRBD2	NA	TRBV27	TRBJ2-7	TGTGCCAGCACCTCGGCGGGAGGGCAATACGAGCAGTACTTC	CASTSAGGQYEQYF
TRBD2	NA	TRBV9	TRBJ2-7	TGTGCCAGCGCCGGGACTAGCGCTGGGGAGCAGTACTTC	CASAGTSAGEQYF
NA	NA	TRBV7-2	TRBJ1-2	TGTGCCAGCAGCGTAGTGACATCTGGCTACACCTTC	CASSVVTSGYTF
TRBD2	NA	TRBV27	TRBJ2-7	TGTGCCAGCAGTTTGGCGGGGGTTGAGCGTGACGAGCAGTACTTC	CASSLAGVERDEQYF
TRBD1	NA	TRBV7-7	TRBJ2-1	TGTGCCAGCAGCTTTGGACAGGGGGCTATTGATGAGCAGTTCTTC	CASSFGQGAIDEQFF
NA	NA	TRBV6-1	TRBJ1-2	TGTGCCAGCAGTGAGGACAGATATGGCTACACCTTC	CASSEDRYGYTF
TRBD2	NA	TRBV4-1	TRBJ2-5	TGCGCCAGCAGCCAAGGAATCCCGGGGGGGCGAGAGACCCAGTACTTC	CASSQGIPGGRETQYF
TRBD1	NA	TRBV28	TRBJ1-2	TGTGCCAGCAGTCACAGGGGAGATGGCTACACCTTC	CASSHRGDGYTF
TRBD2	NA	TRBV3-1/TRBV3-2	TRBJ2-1	TGTGCCAGCAGCCCACCCCAGGGAACTAGCGCTGACAATGAGCAGTTCTTC	CASSPPQGTSADNEQFF
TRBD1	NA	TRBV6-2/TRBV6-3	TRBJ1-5	TGTGCCAGCAGCAAGACAGGGGGGAATCAGCCCCAGCATTTT	CASSKTGGNQPQHF
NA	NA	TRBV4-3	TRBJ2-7	TGCGCCAGCAGCCAATCTCTTCAGTACGAGCAGTACTTC	CASSQSLQYEQYF
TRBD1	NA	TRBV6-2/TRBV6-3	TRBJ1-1	TGTGCCAGCAGTTACTCGAAAGGGGGCCTAAACACTGAAGCTTTCTTT	CASSYSKGGLNTEAFF
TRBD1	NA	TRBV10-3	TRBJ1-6	TGTGCCGCACAGGGGGCGAGTTCACCCCTCCACTTT	CAAQGASSPLHF
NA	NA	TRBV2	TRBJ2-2	TGTGCCAGCAGTACTACTGGTAAACACACCGGGGAGCTGTTTTTT	CASSTTGKHTGELFF
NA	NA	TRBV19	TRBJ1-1	TGTGCCAGTAGTTGGGGGGGCACTGAAGCTTTCTTT	CASSWGGTEAFF
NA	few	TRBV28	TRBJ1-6	TGTGCCAGCCTGCGGGGGGGCTCCTATAATTCACCCCTCCACTTT	CASLRGGSYNSPLHF
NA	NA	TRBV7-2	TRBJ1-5	TGTGCCAGCAGCTTGGGGCAGGGGTATAGCAATCAGCCCCAGCATTTT	CASSLGQGYSNQPQHF
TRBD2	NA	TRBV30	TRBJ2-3	TGTGCCTGGGGGTTTCAGGCCCCTAGCGGGGGGGGAGATACGCAGTATTTT	CAWGFQAPSGGGDTQYF
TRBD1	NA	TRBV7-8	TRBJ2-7	TGTGCCAGCAGCTCTTCGACAGGGGGGGCACAGTACTTC	CASSSSTGGAQYF
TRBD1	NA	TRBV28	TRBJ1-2	TGTGCCAGCAGTACAGGGACAGCAGATACCTCTAACTATGGCTACACCTTC	CASSTGTADTSNYGYTF
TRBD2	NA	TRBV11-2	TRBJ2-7	TGTGCCAGCAGCTTTTCAGCGGGAGGGCCCGAGGAGGAGCAGTACTTC	CASSFSAGGPEEEQYF
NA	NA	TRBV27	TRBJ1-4	TGTGCCAGCAGTCCCCGGGGAGGGTTGGAAAAACTGTTTTTT	CASSPRGGLEKLFF
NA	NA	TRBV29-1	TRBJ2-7	TGCAGCGTTGTAGGAATTGACAGCCACGAGCAGTACTTC	CSVVGIDSHEQYF
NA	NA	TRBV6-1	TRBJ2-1	TGTGCCAGCAGTGAACCGGAAAAGCGGGCGAGCAATGAGCAGTTCTTC	CASSEPEKRASNEQFF
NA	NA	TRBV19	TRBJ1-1	TGTGCCAGTACCCTGACTGTGGACACTGAAGCTTTCTTT	CASTLTVDTEAFF
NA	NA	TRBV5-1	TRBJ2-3	TGCGCCAGCAGCTTGGCCTCAGGGGGCACAGATACGCAGTATTTT	CASSLASGGTDTQYF
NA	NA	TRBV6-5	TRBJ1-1	TGTGCCAGCAGTTACGCAGGGTGGAACACTGAAGCTTTCTTT	CASSYAGWNTEAFF
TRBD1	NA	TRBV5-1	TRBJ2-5	TGCGCCACGCGACAGGGGGTCCAAGAGACCCAGTACTTC	CATRQGVQETQYF
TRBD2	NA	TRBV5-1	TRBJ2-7	TGCGCCCGCAGCCGGCGGGGGGGACTGAGCTCCTACGAGCAGTACTTC	CARSRRGGLSSYEQYF
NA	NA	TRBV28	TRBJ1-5	TGTGCCAGCAGTCGGATTAGCTCGAAAGCCCAGCATTTT	CASSRISSKAQHF
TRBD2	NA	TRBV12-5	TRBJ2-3	TGTGCTAGTGGTCCACCGCGGGGGGGGGATACGCAGTATTTT	CASGPPRGGDTQYF
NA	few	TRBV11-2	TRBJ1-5	TGTGCCAGCAGCGGGACTGATGATCAGCCCCAGCATTTT	CASSGTDDQPQHF
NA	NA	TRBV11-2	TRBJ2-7	TGTGCCAGCAGATCCCCCGGGGGACCTTACGAGCAGTACTTC	CASRSPGGPYEQYF
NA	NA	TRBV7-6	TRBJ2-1	TGTGCCAGCAGCTTAGTGGCTAGTGGGAGATCCTACAATGAGCAGTTCTTC	CASSLVASGRSYNEQFF
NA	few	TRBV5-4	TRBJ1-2	TGTGCCAGCACTAAGCAGGGGTATGGCTACACCTTC	CASTKQGYGYTF
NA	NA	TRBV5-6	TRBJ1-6	TGTGCCAGCCTGTTCGGCACAGGGTCGGGCTCTTCACCCCTCCACTTT	CASLFGTGSGSSPLHF
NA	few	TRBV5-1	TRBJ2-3	TGCGCCAGCAGCTTAAACAGGATGACAGATACGCAGTATTTT	CASSLNRMTDTQYF
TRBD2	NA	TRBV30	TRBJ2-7	TGTGCCTGGAGTATTATAGCGGGTATGACTTCCTCCTACGAGCAGTACTTC	CAWSIIAGMTSSYEQYF
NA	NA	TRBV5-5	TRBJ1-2	TGTGCCAGCAGCACCTTGACAGGAGCTAACTATGGCTACACCTTC	CASSTLTGANYGYTF
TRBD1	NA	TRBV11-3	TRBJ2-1	TGTGCCAGCAGTGGACAGGGGGCGCCCTACAATGAGCAGTTCTTC	CASSGQGAPYNEQFF
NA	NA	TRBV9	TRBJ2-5	TGTGCCAGCAGCGTAGGGGCGACTACCCAAGAGACCCAGTACTTC	CASSVGATTQETQYF
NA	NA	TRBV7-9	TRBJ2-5	TGTGCCAGCAGCTTAACTACATCACAAGAGACCCAGTACTTC	CASSLTTSQETQYF
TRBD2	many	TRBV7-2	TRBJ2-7	TGTGCCAGCAGCTTAGCGGCGGGAGATCACGAGCAGTACTTC	CASSLAAGDHEQYF